These 14 T cell receptor beta chains share one sample of origin, sequenced in a study of cytomegalovirus exposure and HLA in healthy donors. The PCR had 60 Vbeta and 13 Jbeta primers. Here immunoSEQ multiplex PCR was the method, and the copy in TCRdb shows in-frame clones only, minus some. The sample gives 110,000 or so clones, around 75% of which show up once; 1% to 1.5% is in the top ten. What was sequenced was PBMCs. The receptors shown here come from a middle-aged man in good health and CMV-seronegative.

This chain connects TRBV5-1 to TRBJ1-3, with 7 positions matching TRBD1. Germline CDR1 SGHRS, CDR2 YFSETQ. There are 16 residues in the CDR3. Trimming removed 2 bases from V and 0 bases from J; junction bases left unmatched: 5. CDR3 in amino acids: CASSLQGLASGNTIYF. The DNA of the CDR3 is TGCGCCAGCAGCTTACAGGGGCTAGCCTCTGGAAACACCATATATTTT. Based on the CDR3 plus reference TRBV5-1 and TRBJ1-3, the full variable domain is KAGVTQTPRYLIKTRGQQVTLSCSPISGHRSVSWYQQTPGQGLQFLFEYFSETQRNKGNFPGRFSGRQFSNSRSEMNVSTLELGDSALYLCASSLQGLASGNTIYFGEGSWLTVV.

The V call is TRBV28, the J call TRBJ1-2; D is possibly TRBD1 (5 bases). The CDR3 is 15 amino acids. Between the trimmed V and J ends, which lost 6 bases and 7 bases, there was a span of 21 bases. Germline V gene data show CDR1 as MDHEN and CDR2 as SYDVKM. In DNA form, the CDR3 reads TGTGCCAGCAGGCCACCGGGGGGGTTTCTAGGTGGCTACACCTTC. This encodes CASRPPGGFLGGYTF.

The chain recombines TRBV28 with TRBJ1-5; the match to TRBD1 covers 9 bases. V dropped 9 bases and J dropped 0; count of bases not matched to a gene: 6. The CDR3 runs to 15 residues. Germline V gene sequence: CDR1 MDHEN, CDR2 SYDVKM. CDR3 residues: CASNTGGRSNQPQHF. In DNA, the CDR3 is TGTGCCAGTAACACAGGGGGCCGTAGCAATCAGCCCCAGCATTTT.

The chain uses TRBV28 and TRBJ1-1; D is uncertain. The CDR3 runs to 16 residues. Germline CDR1 reads MDHEN; CDR2 reads SYDVKM. Trimming took off 4 bases at V and 3 bases at J, with 18 bases between the two ends. The DNA of the CDR3 is TGTGCCAGCAGTTCTCCCAGACCGGGGAGGTACACTGAAGCTTTCTTT. Protein sequence: CASSSPRPGRYTEAFF.

The chain joins TRBV19 to TRBJ2-7; weak D call: TRBD2 (6 bases). CDR3 size: 14 residues. Trimming cost V 5 bases and J 2 bases, with 13 bases left between them. CDR1 and CDR2 (germline): LNHDA, SQIVND (reference sequence). As DNA, the CDR3 is TGTGCCAGTAGTGTAGCGGTCGAAACCTACGAGCAGTACTTC. Its translation is CASSVAVETYEQYF.

The J gene is TRBJ2-7, the V gene TRBV7-2, with D perhaps TRBD1 (5 bases). V shed 5 bases and J shed 4 bases, with 18 bases lying between them. Germline assignment: CDR1 SGHTA and CDR2 FQGNSA. The CDR3 extends over 15 amino acids. The DNA for the CDR3 is TGTGCCAGCAGCACCAGGGTAGGGGAAGGTTACGAGCAGTACTTC. Residues: CASSTRVGEGYEQYF.

The chain recombines TRBV12-5 with TRBJ1-5, with TRBD1 identical over 7 bases. The CDR3 spans 13 residues. V trimming: 8 bases; J trimming: 7 bases; junction bases outside the gene matches: 8. The germline gives CDR1 LGHNT, CDR2 FRNRAP. The CDR3 DNA is TGTGCTAGTTCACAGGGGATAGGACAGCCCCAGCATTTT. It yields the protein CASSQGIGQPQHF.

This sequence joins TRBV7-9 and TRBJ1-3, with D possibly TRBD1 on 5 matching bases. CDR1 and CDR2 from the germline V gene are SEHNR and FQNEAQ (reference sequence). Trimming stripped 7 bases from V and 3 bases from J, with 13 bases between. The CDR3 consists of 14 residues. The CDR3 region has the DNA TGTGCCAGCATCCATAGCGGGGGTGGAAACACCATATATTTT. Encoded protein: CASIHSGGGNTIYF. Looking up the rest from reference TRBV7-9 and TRBJ1-3 gives the full variable domain: DTGVSQNPRHKITKRGQNVTFRCDPISEHNRLYWYRQTLGQGPEFLTYFQNEAQLEKSRLLSDRFSAERPKGSFSTLEIQRTEQGDSAMYLCASIHSGGGNTIYFGEGSWLTVV.

The chain carries TRBV29-1 and TRBJ1-1; TRBD1 aligns across 10 bases. Germline assignment: CDR1 SQVTM and CDR2 ANQGSEA. The length of the CDR3 is 14 residues. J gave up 6 bases and V 6 bases, and 10 bases lay outside the gene matches. For the CDR3, the DNA is TGCAGCGTGAGGGACAGGGGCGGAGGAGCTGAAGCTTTCTTT. This sequence encodes CSVRDRGGGAEAFF. Combining the CDR3 with reference TRBV29-1 and TRBJ1-1 gives the whole variable domain SAVISQKPSRDICQRGTSLTIQCQVDSQVTMMFWYRQQPGQSLTLIATANQGSEATYESGFVIDKFPISRPNLTFSTLTVSNMSPEDSSIYLCSVRDRGGGAEAFFGQGTRLTVV.

This chain uses TRBV10-3 with TRBJ2-7, with 8 bases identical to TRBD1. The CDR3 runs 16 residues. V gave up 0 bases and J gave up 1 base; unmatched junction bases: 5. Germline V gives CDR1 ENHRY, CDR2 SYGVKD. CDR3 coding DNA: TGTGCCATCAGTGAGTCGGATGGGACAGGATCCTACGAGCAGTACTTC. Its translation: CAISESDGTGSYEQYF.

This clone was seen only a few times. This sequence joins TRBV6-6 and TRBJ1-2; unclear D gene. V lost 2 bases and J lost 0, with 7 bases in between. Germline CDR1 and CDR2: MNHNY and SVGAGI (reference sequence). The CDR3 is 14 residues long. CDR3 in DNA: TGTGCCAGCAGTTACGTAGAAGCTAACTATGGCTACACCTTC. Protein: CASSYVEANYGYTF.

CDR3 sequence: CASSPRALAGINTGELFF. DNA for the CDR3: TGTGCCAGCAGCCCCCGTGCACTAGCGGGGATAAACACCGGGGAGCTGTTTTTT. The chain carries TRBV7-9 and TRBJ2-2, with 10 bases lining up with TRBD2. From germline, CDR1 is SEHNR and CDR2 FQNEAQ (reference sequence). The CDR3 spans 18 residues. V lost 5 bases, J lost 2 bases, and 11 bases stayed unmatched.

This clone was counted a single time. The genes are TRBV7-8 and TRBJ1-6; 8 bases fit TRBD1. The CDR3 extends over 18 amino acids. V dropped 3 bases and J dropped 7; count of bases not matched to a gene: 14. CDR1 and CDR2 (germline): SGHVS, FQNEAQ. The CDR3 nucleotides read TGTGCCAGCAGCTTTGTTGGACGGGACAGGCTTTACAATTCACCCCTCCACTTT. It is translated as CASSFVGRDRLYNSPLHF.

The rearrangement uses TRBV6-4 and TRBJ1-1; no clear D gene. The CDR3 length is 13 residues. Trimming cost V 2 bases and J 4 bases, with 8 bases left between them. The germline V gene encodes CDR1 MRHNA and CDR2 SNTAGT. DNA for the CDR3: TGTGCCAGCAGTGACGAGGGTGGCACTGAAGCTTTCTTT. As protein: CASSDEGGTEAFF.